Sequencing of this T cell receptor beta chain was carried out in a study of cytomegalovirus exposure and HLA in healthy donors. Whole-study findings and limits: Some TCR beta chains (164 of them) were listed as cytomegalovirus-associated.

The V gene's germline CDR1 is LGHNA and CDR2 YNFKEQ. V dropped 1 base and J dropped 4 bases, with 8 bases sitting between them. The CDR3 runs 14 residues. Of note for this clone: Its antigen is not known.

The PCR ran on 60 Vbeta and 13 Jbeta primers. The table came from immunoSEQ multiplex PCR; TCRdb's copy has only in-frame clones and leaves some out. The data hold some 190,000 clones, with roughly 77% observed a single time. The receptor was isolated from a woman in her 30s in good health and CMV-seronegative. The gene calls are TRBV4-2 and TRBJ2-1; D may be TRBD1 (6 bases). Sequenced material: PBMCs. The CDR3 nucleotides read TGTGCCAGCAGCCAAGCCACAGGGTACAATGAGCAGTTCTTC. Protein product: CASSQATGYNEQFF.